This TCR beta chain originates from a study of shared clonotypes between healthy human individuals. The V gene's germline CDR1 is MDHEN and CDR2 SYDVKM. The V gene lost 3 bases and the J gene lost 12 bases, with 11 bases spanning the gap. CDR3 length: 12 amino acids. In this sample, this clone turned up a few times. Terminally differentiated effector memory CD45RA+ cells were left out of the naive CD8 fraction, which was CD45RO-negative and positively selected for CCR7. When replicate PCRs were run on sorted subsets, they used 150 to 200 ng DNA, some 33,000 T cell genomes. Original handling: Owing to the provision of junction-only sequences devoid of quality scores by immunoSEQ, filtering differed. Profiling relied on immunoSEQ multiplex PCR, and the TCRdb table lists in-frame clones only, not all of them. V, J and clone size reflect that table, while D and trimming were determined from the DNA. The table shows over 800,000 clones, with around 92% occurring only once.

The source material was naive CD8+ T cells sorted from blood. V and J are TRBV28 and TRBJ1-4; D gene ambiguous. This sequence was found in a man aged 25 to 40 in good health. CDR3 DNA: TGTGCCAGCAGTTTCGGTCCATGGCAACTGTTTTTT. Its translation is CASSFGPWQLFF. The full variable domain, completed using reference TRBV28 and TRBJ1-4, is DVKVTQSSRYLVKRTGEKVFLECVQDMDHENMFWYRQDPGLGLRLIYFSYDVKMKEKGDIPEGYSVSREKKERFSLILESASTNQTSMYLCASSFGPWQLFFGSGTQLSVL.